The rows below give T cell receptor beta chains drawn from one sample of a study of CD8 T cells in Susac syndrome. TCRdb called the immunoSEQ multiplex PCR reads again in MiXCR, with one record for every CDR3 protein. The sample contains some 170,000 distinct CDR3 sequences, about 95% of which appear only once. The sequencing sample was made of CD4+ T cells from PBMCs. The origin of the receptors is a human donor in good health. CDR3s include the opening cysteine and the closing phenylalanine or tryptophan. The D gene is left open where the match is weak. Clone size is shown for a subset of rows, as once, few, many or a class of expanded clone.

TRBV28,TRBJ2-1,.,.,CASFDSYNEQFF,TGTGCCAGTTTTGACAGCTACAATGAGCAGTTCTTC
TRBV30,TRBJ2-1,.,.,CACTPNSYNEQFF,TGTGCCTGCACGCCCAACTCCTACAATGAGCAGTTCTTC
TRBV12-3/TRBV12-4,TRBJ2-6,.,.,CASSRQSGANVLTF,TGTGCCAGCAGTCGACAGTCTGGGGCCAACGTCCTGACTTTC
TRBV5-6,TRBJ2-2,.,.,CASRGRRTGELFF,TGTGCCAGTCGGGGACGCCGTACCGGGGAGCTGTTTTTT
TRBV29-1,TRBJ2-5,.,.,CSVQVGGWETQYF,TGCAGCGTTCAAGTAGGGGGTTGGGAGACCCAGTACTTC
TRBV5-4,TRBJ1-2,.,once,CASSLGAGGLGYTF,TGTGCCAGCAGCTTGGGCGCAGGTGGCTTGGGCTACACCTTC
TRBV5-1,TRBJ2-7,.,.,CASSLAGVRGEQYF,TGCGCCAGCAGCTTGGCGGGAGTCCGGGGCGAGCAGTACTTC
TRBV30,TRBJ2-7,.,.,CAWRPGTSYEQYF,TGTGCCTGGAGGCCAGGGACCTCCTACGAGCAGTACTTC
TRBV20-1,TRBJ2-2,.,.,CSASPGGTGELFF,TGCAGTGCTAGTCCAGGAGGTACCGGGGAGCTGTTTTTT
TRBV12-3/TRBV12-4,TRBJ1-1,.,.,CASSLADNTEAFF,TGTGCCAGCAGTTTGGCAGATAACACTGAAGCTTTCTTT
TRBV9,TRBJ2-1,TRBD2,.,CASSALAGAFSYNEQFF,TGTGCCAGCAGCGCACTAGCGGGAGCATTCTCCTACAATGAGCAGTTCTTC
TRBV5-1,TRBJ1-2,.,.,CASSLEGHLNYGYTF,TGCGCCAGCAGCTTGGAGGGACACTTAAACTATGGCTACACCTTC
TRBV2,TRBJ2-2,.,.,CASNPAPTGELFF,TGTGCCAGCAACCCAGCGCCCACCGGGGAGCTGTTTTTT
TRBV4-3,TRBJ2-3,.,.,CASSQETTGKDTQYF,TGCGCCAGCAGCCAAGAGACAACAGGGAAAGATACGCAGTATTTT
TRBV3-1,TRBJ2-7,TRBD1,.,CASSQDWRQGGSDEQYF,TGTGCCAGCAGCCAAGATTGGCGACAGGGGGGTTCCGACGAGCAGTACTTC
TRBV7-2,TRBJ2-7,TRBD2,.,CASSLARTSGRIEQYF,TGTGCCAGCAGCTTAGCGAGGACTAGCGGGAGAATTGAGCAGTACTTC
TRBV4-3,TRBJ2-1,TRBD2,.,CASSPRSGDEQFF,TGCGCCAGCAGCCCCAGGAGCGGGGATGAGCAGTTCTTC
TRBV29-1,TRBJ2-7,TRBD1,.,CSVINRGPREQYF,TGCAGCGTCATCAACAGGGGGCCGAGGGAGCAGTACTTC
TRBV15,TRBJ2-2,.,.,CATPTGTRNTGELFF,TGTGCCACCCCAACCGGGACCAGGAACACCGGGGAGCTGTTTTTT
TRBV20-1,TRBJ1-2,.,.,CSALRTVNYGYTF,TGCAGTGCTCTTCGGACAGTTAACTATGGCTACACCTTC
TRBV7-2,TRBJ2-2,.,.,CASSPALNTGELFF,TGTGCCAGCAGCCCCGCGCTGAACACCGGGGAGCTGTTTTTT
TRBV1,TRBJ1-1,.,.,CTSSQDIRTEAFF,TGCACCAGCAGCCAAGATATCCGCACTGAAGCTTTCTTT
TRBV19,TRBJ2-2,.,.,CASSYLDRRAGELFF,TGTGCCAGTAGCTATCTGGACAGGAGGGCCGGGGAGCTGTTTTTT